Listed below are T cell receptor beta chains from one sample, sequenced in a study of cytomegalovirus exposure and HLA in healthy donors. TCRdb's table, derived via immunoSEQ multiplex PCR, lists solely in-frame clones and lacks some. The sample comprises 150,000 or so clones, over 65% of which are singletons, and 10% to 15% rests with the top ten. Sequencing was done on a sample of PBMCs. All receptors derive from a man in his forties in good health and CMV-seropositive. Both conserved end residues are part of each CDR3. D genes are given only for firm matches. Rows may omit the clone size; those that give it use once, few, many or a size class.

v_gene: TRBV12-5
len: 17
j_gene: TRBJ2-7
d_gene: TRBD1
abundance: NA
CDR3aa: CASGSGTGSLRGYEQYF

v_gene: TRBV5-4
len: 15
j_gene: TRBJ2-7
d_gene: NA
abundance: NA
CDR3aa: CASSSIGRTPYEQYF

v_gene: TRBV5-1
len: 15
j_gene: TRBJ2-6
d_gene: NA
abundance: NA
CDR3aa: CASTRMGSGANGLTF

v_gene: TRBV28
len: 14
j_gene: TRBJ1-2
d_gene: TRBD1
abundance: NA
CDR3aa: CASSLTGQFYGYTF

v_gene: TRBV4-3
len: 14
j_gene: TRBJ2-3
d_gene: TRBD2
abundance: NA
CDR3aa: CASSLSGNTDTQYF

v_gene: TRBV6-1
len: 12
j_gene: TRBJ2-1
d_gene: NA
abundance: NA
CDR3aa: CASSELAGVQFF

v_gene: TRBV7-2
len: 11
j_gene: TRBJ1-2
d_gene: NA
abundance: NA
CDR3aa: CASSLVTDFTF

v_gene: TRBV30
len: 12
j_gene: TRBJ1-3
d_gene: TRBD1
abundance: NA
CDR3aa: CAWGTGGHTIYF

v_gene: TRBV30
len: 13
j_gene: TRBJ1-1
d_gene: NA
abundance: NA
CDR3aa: CAHGRGLNTEAFF

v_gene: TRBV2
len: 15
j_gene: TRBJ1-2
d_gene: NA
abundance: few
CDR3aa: CASSIRYGANYGYTF

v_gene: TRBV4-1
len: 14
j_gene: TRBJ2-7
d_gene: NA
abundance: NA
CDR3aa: CASSQPGLGLEQYF

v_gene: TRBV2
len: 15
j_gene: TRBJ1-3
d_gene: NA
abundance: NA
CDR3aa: CASSEAPTNMNTIYF

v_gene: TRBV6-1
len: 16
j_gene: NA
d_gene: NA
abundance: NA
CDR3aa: CASSDRWRRGNYEQYF

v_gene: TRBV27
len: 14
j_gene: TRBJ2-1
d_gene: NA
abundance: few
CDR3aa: CASSLSPGYNEQFF

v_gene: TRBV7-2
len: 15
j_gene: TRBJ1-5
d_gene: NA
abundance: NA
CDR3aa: CASSRVSGSNQPQHF

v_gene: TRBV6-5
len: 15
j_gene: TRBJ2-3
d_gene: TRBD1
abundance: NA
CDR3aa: CASSYSTGITDTQYF

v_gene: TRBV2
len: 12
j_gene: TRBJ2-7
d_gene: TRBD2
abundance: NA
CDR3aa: CASSGTRNEQYF

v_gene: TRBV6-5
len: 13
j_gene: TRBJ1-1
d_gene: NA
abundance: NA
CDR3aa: CASAGRMNTEAFF

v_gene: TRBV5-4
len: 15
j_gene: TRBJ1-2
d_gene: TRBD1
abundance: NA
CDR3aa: CASTQGQGANYGYTF

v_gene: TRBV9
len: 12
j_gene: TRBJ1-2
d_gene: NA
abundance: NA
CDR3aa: CASSRPLGGYTF

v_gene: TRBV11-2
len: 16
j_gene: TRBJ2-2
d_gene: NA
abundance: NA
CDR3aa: CASSSDRSDYTGELFF

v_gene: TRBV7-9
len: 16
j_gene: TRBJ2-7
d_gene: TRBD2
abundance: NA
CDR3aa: CSSSLAGGRLFYEQYF

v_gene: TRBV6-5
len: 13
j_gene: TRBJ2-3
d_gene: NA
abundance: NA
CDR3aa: CASTPGRTDTQYF

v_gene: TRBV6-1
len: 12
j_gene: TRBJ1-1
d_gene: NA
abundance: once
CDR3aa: CASTLGATEAFF

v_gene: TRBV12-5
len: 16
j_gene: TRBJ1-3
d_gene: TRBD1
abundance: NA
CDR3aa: CASGLVSTGVGNTIYF

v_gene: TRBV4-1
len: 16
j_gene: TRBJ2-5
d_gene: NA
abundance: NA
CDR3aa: CASSQGWQGGQETQYF

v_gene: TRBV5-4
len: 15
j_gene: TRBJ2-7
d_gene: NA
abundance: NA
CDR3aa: CASSRTSTAGYEQYF

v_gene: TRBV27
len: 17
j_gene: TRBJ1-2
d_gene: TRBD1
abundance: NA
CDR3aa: CASSPGTGEFVVHGYTF

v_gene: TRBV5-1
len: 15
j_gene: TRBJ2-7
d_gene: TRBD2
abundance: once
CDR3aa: CASSSSGTSSYEQYF

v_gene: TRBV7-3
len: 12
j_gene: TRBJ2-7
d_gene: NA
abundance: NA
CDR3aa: CASSPSCYEQYF

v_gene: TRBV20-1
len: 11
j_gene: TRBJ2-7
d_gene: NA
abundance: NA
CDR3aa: CSARVQDEQYF

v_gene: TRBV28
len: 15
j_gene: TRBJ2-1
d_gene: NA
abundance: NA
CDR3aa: CASSLSGLSYNEQFF

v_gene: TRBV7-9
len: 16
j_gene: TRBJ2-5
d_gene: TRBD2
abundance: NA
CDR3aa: CASSPFTSGPIETQYF

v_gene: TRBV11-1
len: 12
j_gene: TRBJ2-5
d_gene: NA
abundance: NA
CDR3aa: CASSRGQETQYF

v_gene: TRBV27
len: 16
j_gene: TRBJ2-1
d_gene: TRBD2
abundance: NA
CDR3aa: CASSLLSGSSYNEQFF

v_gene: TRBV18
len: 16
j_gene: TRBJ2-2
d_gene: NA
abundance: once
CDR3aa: CASSPSQAGNTGELFF

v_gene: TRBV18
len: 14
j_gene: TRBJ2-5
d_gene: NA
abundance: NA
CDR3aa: CASSPHKGVGEQYF

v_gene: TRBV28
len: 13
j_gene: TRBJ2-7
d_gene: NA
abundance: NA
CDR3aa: CASSSGGTYEQYF

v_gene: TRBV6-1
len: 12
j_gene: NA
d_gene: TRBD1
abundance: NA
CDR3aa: CASRGQAYEQYF

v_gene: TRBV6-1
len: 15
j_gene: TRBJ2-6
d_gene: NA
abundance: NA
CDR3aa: CASSGQPTGANVLTF

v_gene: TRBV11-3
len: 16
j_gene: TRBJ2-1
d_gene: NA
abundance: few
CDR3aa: CASSLAGTPPGDEQFF

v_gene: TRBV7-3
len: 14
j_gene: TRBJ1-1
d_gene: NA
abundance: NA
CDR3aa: CASSLKPGSPEAFF

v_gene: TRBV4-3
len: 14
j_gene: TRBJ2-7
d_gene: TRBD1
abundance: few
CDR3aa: CASSQWTGTYEQYF

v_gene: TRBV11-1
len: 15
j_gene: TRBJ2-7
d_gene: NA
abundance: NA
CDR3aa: CASSLGGSSTYEQYF

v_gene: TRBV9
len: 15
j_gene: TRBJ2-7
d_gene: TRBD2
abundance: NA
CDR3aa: CASSPGGSWSYEQYF